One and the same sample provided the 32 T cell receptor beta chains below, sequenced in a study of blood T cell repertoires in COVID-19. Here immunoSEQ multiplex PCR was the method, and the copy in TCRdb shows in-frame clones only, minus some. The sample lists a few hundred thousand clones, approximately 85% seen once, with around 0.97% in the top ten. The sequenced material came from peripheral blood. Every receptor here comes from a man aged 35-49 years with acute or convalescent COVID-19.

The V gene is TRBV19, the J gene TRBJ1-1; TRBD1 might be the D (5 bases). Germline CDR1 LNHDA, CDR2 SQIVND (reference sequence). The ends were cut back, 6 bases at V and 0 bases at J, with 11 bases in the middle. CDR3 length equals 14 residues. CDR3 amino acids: CASRLRALNTEAFF. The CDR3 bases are TGTGCCAGTAGGCTCAGGGCGCTGAACACTGAAGCTTTCTTT.

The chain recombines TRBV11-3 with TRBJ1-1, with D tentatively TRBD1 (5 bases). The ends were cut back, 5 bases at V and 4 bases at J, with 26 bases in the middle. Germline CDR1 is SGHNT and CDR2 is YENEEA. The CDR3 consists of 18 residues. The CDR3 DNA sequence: TGTGCCAGCAGCCCCCTTTTGTTTTCTGGATGCGGGGGCACTGAAGCTTTCTTT. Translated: CASSPLLFSGCGGTEAFF.

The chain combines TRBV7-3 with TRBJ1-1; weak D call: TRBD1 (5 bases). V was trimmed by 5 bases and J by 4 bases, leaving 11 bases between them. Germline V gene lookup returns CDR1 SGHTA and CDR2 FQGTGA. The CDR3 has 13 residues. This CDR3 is CASSISGGTEAFF. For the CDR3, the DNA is TGTGCCAGCAGCATCAGCGGGGGCACTGAAGCTTTCTTT.

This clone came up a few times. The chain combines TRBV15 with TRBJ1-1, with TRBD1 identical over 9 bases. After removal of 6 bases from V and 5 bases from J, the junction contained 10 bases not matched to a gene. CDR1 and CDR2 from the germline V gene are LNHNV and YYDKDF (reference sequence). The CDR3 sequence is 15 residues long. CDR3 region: CATSFRQGVSTEAFF. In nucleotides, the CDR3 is TGTGCCACCAGTTTTAGACAGGGGGTCTCTACTGAAGCTTTCTTT.

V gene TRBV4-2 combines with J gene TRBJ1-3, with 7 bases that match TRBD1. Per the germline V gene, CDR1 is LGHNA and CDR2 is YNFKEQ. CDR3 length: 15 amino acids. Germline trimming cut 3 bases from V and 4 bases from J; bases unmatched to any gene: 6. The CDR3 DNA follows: TGTGCCAGCAGCCAGGACCCGGGACAGGGAAACACCATATATTTT. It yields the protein CASSQDPGQGNTIYF.

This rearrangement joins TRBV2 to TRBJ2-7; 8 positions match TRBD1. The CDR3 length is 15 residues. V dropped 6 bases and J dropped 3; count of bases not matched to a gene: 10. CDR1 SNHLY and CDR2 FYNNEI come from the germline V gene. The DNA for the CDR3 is TGTGCCAGCAGAGGGCGGGACAGGCCGTTCTACGAGCAGTACTTC. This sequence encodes CASRGRDRPFYEQYF.

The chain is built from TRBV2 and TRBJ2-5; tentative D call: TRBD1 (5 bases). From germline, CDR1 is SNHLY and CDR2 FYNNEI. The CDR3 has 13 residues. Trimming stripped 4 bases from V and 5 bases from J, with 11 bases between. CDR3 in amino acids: CASSGGQEETQYF. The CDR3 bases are TGTGCCAGCAGTGGGGGCCAGGAGGAGACCCAGTACTTC.

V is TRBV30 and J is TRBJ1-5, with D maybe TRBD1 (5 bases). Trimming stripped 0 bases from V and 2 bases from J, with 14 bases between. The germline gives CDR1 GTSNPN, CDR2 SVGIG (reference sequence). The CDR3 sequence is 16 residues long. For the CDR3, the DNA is TGTGCCTGGAGTGTAGATAGGGGATCGGGCAATCAGCCCCAGCATTTT. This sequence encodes CAWSVDRGSGNQPQHF.

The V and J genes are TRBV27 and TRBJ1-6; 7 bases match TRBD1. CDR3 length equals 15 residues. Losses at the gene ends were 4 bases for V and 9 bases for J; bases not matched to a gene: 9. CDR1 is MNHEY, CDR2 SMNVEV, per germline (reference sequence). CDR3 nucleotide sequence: TGTGCCAGCAGTTACCACCAGGGGGGAGGTTCACCCCTCCACTTT. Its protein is CASSYHQGGGSPLHF.

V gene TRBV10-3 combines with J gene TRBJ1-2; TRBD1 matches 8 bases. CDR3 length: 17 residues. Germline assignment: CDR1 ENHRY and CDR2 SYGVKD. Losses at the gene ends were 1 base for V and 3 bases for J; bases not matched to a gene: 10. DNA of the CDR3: TGTGCCATCAGTGAGTGGGGGGACAGGCCAACGGACTATGGCTACACCTTC. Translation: CAISEWGDRPTDYGYTF.

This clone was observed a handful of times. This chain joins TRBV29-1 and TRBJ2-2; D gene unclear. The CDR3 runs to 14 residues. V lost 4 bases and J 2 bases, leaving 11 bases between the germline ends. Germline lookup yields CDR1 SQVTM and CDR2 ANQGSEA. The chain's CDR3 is CSVVLQLNTGELFF. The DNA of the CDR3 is TGCAGCGTTGTATTACAGCTTAACACCGGGGAGCTGTTTTTT.

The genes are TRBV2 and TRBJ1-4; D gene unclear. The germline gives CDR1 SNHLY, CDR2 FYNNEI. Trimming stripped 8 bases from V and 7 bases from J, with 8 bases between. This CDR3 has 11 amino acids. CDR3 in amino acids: CASAPGEKLFF. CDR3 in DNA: TGTGCCAGCGCACCGGGTGAAAAACTGTTTTTT.

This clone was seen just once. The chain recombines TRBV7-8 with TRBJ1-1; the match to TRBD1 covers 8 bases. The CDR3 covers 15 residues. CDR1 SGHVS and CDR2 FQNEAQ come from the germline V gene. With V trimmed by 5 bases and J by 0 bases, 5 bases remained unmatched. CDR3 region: CASSLQDRVNTEAFF. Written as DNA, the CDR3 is TGTGCCAGCAGCCTCCAGGACAGGGTGAACACTGAAGCTTTCTTT.

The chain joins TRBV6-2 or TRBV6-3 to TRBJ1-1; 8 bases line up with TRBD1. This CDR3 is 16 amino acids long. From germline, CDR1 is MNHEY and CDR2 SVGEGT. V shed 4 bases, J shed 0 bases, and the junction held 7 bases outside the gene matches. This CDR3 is CASSFNRGTMNTEAFF. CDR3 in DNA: TGTGCCAGCAGTTTTAACAGGGGGACCATGAACACTGAAGCTTTCTTT.

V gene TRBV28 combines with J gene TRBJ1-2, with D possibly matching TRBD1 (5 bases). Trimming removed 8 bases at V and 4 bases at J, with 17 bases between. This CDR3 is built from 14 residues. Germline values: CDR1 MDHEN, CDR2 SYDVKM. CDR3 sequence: CASYRSRGTYGYTF. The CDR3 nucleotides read TGTGCCAGCTACAGGTCGAGAGGAACCTATGGCTACACCTTC.

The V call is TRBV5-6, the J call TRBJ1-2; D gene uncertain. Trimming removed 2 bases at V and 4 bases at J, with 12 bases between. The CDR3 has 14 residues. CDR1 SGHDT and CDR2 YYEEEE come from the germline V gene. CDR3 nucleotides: TGTGCCAGCAGCTTTAATTCTGCGAGCTATGGCTACACCTTC. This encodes CASSFNSASYGYTF.

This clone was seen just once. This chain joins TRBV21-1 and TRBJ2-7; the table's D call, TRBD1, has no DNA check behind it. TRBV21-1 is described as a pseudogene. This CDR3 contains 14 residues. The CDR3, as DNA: TGTGCCAGCAACCAACCGGGGACAGGCTACGAGCAGTACTTC. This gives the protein CASNQPGTGYEQYF.

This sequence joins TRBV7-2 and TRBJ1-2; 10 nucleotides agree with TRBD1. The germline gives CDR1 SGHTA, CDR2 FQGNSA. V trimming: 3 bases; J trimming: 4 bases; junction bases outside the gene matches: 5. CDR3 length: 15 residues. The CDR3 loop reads CASSLDRGVFYGYTF. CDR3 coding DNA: TGTGCCAGCAGCTTGGACAGGGGGGTTTTCTATGGCTACACCTTC.

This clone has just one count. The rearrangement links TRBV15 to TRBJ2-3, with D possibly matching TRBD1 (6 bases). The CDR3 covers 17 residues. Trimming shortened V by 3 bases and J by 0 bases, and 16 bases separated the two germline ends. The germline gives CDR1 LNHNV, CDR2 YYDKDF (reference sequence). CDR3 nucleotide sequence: TGTGCCACCAGCAGGGGTTCTGGCAGGGGAAGCACAGATACGCAGTATTTT. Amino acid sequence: CATSRGSGRGSTDTQYF. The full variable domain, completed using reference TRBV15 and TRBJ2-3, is DAMVIQNPRYQVTQFGKPVTLSCSQTLNHNVMYWYQQKSSQAPKLLFHYYDKDFNNEADTPDNFQSRRPNTSFCFLDIRSPGLGDTAMYLCATSRGSGRGSTDTQYFGPGTRLTVL.

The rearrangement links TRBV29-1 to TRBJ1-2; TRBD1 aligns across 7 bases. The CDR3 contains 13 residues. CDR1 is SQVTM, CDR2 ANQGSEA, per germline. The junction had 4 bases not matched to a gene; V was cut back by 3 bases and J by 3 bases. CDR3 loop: CSVEDRRYYGYTF. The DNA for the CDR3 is TGCAGCGTTGAGGACAGGCGGTACTATGGCTACACCTTC.

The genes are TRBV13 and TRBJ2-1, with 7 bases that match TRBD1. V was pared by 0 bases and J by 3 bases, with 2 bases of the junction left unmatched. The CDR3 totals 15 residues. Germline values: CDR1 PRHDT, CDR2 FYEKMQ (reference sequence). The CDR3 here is CASSLGPGGYNEQFF. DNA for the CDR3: TGTGCCAGCAGCTTAGGGCCAGGGGGCTACAATGAGCAGTTCTTC.

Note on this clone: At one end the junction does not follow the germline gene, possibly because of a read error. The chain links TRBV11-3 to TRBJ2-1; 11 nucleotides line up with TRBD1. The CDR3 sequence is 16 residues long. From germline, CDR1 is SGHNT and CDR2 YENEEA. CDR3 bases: TGTGCCAGCAGCTTAGGGACAGGGGGCAGGTACAGTGAGCAGTTCTTC. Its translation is CASSLGTGGRYSEQFF. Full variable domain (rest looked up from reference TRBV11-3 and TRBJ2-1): EAGVVQSPRYKIIEKKQPVAFWCNPISGHNTLYWYLQNLGQGPELLIRYENEEAVDDSQLPKDRFSAERLKGVDSTLKIQPAELGDSAVYLCASSLGTGGRYSEQFFGPGTRLTVL.

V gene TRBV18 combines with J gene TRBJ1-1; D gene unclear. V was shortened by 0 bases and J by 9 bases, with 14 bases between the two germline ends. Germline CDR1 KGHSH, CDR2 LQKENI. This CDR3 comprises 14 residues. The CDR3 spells CASSPPNLQAQAFF. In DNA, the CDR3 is TGTGCCAGCTCACCACCGAATTTGCAGGCCCAAGCTTTCTTT.

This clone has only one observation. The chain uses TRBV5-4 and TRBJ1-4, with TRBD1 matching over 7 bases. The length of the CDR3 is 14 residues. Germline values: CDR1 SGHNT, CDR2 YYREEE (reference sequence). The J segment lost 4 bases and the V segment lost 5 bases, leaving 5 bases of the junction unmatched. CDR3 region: CASSRQGLNEKLFF. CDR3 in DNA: TGTGCCAGCAGTAGACAGGGACTTAATGAAAAACTGTTTTTT.

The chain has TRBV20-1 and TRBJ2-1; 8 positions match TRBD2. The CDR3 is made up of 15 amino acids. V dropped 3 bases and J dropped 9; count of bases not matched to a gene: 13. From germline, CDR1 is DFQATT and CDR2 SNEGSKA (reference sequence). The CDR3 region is CSASPFRGGLGEQFF. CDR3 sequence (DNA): TGCAGTGCTAGTCCCTTTCGGGGGGGCCTCGGTGAGCAGTTCTTC.

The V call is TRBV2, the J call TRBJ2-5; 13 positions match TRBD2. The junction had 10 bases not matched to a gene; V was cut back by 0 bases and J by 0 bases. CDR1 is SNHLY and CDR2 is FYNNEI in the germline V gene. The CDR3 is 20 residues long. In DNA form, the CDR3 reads TGTGCCAGCAGTGAAGCAGGGGGACTAGCGGGGCAAAAGTACCAAGAGACCCAGTACTTC. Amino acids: CASSEAGGLAGQKYQETQYF. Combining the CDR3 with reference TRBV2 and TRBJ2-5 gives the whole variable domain EPEVTQTPSHQVTQMGQEVILRCVPISNHLYFYWYRQILGQKVEFLVSFYNNEISEKSEIFDDQFSVERPDGSNFTLKIRSTKLEDSAMYFCASSEAGGLAGQKYQETQYFGPGTRLLVL.

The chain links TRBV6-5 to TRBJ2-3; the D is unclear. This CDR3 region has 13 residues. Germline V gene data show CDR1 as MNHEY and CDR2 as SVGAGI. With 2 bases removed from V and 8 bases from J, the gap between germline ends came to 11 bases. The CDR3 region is CASSYPPRGTQYF. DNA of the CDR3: TGTGCCAGCAGTTACCCTCCCCGCGGTACGCAGTATTTT.

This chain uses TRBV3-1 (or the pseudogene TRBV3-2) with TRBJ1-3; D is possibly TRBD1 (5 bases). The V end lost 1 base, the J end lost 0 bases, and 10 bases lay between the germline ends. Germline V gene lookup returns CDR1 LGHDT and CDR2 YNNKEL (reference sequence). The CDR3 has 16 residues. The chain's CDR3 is CASSQGRQFSGNTIYF. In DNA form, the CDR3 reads TGTGCCAGCAGCCAAGGACGACAGTTCTCTGGAAACACCATATATTTT.

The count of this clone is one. Here the CDR3 reads CASSLQGNTGELFF. In DNA form, the CDR3 reads TGTGCCAGCAGCTTGCAGGGGAACACCGGGGAGCTGTTTTTT. This chain uses TRBV7-3 with TRBJ2-2, with a tentative D call TRBD1 (5 bases). The V end lost 3 bases, the J end lost 1 base, and 6 bases lay between the germline ends. The CDR3 runs to 14 residues. Germline CDR1 SGHTA, CDR2 FQGTGA.

The CDR3 sequence is CASVQAKTQYF. CDR3 DNA: TGTGCCAGCGTACAGGCGAAGACCCAGTACTTC. The V and J genes are TRBV3-1 (or the pseudogene TRBV3-2) and TRBJ2-5; D is possibly TRBD1 (5 bases). This CDR3 is 11 amino acids long. V lost 8 bases to trimming and J lost 6 bases, with 10 bases between them. Germline V lookup: CDR1 LGHDT, CDR2 YNNKEL (reference sequence).

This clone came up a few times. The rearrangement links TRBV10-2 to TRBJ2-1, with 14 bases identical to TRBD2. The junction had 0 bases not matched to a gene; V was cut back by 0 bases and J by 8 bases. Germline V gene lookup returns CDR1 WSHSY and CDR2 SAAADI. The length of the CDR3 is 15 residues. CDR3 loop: CASSESGLAGDEQFF. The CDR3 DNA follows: TGCGCCAGCAGTGAGTCGGGACTAGCGGGGGATGAGCAGTTCTTC.

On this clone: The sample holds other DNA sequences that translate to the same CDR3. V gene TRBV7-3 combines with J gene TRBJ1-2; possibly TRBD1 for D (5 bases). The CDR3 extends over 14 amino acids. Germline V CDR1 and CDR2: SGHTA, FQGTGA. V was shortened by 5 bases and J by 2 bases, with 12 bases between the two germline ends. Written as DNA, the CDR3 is TGTGCCAGCAGCCCCTCCGGGGGAAACTATGGCTACACCTTC. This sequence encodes CASSPSGGNYGYTF.